What follows are 9 T cell receptor beta chains derived from one specimen sequenced in a study of a mutant IDH1 vaccine in newly diagnosed glioma. TCRdb keeps only in-frame clones here, not all; method: immunoSEQ multiplex PCR. This table has some 60,000 clones, around 80% appearing once. No antigen has been identified for these receptors. This sample's time point: week 11, during vaccination. What each vaccine dose contained was 300 ug of mutant IDH1 20-mer peptide, accompanied by topical imiquimod. Material: PBMCs, obtained from a glioma patient whose treatment included an IDH1 peptide vaccine. The source of these receptors is a man aged 30 to 45 with glioma.

This chain uses TRBV2 with TRBJ1-6; TRBD1 is a possible D gene (6 bases). This CDR3 has 16 amino acids. Trimming cost V 6 bases and J 7 bases, with 19 bases left between them. The germline gives CDR1 SNHLY, CDR2 FYNNEI. The CDR3 here is CASSLNRARGNSPLHF. The CDR3 DNA is TGTGCCAGCAGCCTCAACAGGGCGCGAGGGAATTCACCCCTCCACTTT.

The gene calls are TRBV15 and TRBJ1-6, with D perhaps matching TRBD1 (5 bases). Germline CDR1 LNHNV, CDR2 YYDKDF (reference sequence). Trimming pared 3 bases from V and 9 bases from J, leaving 18 bases between. This CDR3 has 16 residues. Written as DNA, the CDR3 is TGTGCCACCAGCAGTCCCTTAGGAAGGGGAAGTTCACCCCTCCACTTT. Protein: CATSSPLGRGSSPLHF. The whole variable domain, remainder taken from reference TRBV15 and TRBJ1-6, is DAMVIQNPRYQVTQFGKPVTLSCSQTLNHNVMYWYQQKSSQAPKLLFHYYDKDFNNEADTPDNFQSRRPNTSFCFLDIRSPGLGDTAMYLCATSSPLGRGSSPLHFGNGTRLTVT.

The V call is TRBV7-6, the J call TRBJ2-2; a weak D match, TRBD2 (6 bases). This CDR3 is 15 amino acids long. The germline CDR1 and CDR2 sequences are SGHVS and FNYEAQ. The V end was cut by 1 base, the J end by 6 bases, with 12 bases between. The CDR3, as DNA: TGTGCCAGCAGCTTAGGAACACGGAGGGCCGGGGAGCTGTTTTTT. Its translation: CASSLGTRRAGELFF.

CDR3 protein: CATSMSFSNTEAFF. In DNA form, the CDR3 reads TGTGCCACCAGCATGAGTTTCTCGAACACTGAAGCTTTCTTT. This chain joins TRBV15 and TRBJ1-1; D is undetermined. V shed 4 bases and J shed 1 base, with 10 bases lying between them. In germline, CDR1 is LNHNV, CDR2 YYDKDF (reference sequence). The CDR3 contains 14 residues.

This clone was picked up a small number of times. The chain links TRBV29-1 to TRBJ2-5; TRBD1 matches 7 bases. J gave up 1 base and V 4 bases, and 3 bases lay outside the gene matches. The CDR3 has 13 amino acids. The germline gives CDR1 SQVTM, CDR2 ANQGSEA. CDR3: CSVGAGGQETQYF. The DNA for the CDR3 is TGCAGCGTTGGGGCAGGGGGCCAAGAGACCCAGTACTTC.

This clone qualifies as medium-sized (0.01 to 0.1%). The rearrangement uses TRBV5-5 and TRBJ2-6, with D possibly matching TRBD1 (5 bases). CDR1 SGHKS and CDR2 YYEKEE come from the germline V gene (reference sequence). V was trimmed by 4 bases and J by 0 bases, leaving 14 bases between them. This CDR3 is 17 amino acids long. The CDR3, as DNA: TGTGCCAGCAGCCCTCAACAGGTAAACTCTGGGGCCAACGTCCTGACTTTC. It translates to CASSPQQVNSGANVLTF.

J is TRBJ1-2 and V is TRBV2; 8 bases align to TRBD1. The CDR3 loop spans 14 amino acids. Germline V CDR1 and CDR2: SNHLY, FYNNEI. V was clipped by 1 base and J by 8 bases; unmatched bases: 6. CDR3 coding DNA: TGTGCCAGCAGTGAAGGGACAGGGAGCCACGGCTACACCTTC. It codes for CASSEGTGSHGYTF.

The chain combines TRBV11-1 with TRBJ2-7; possibly TRBD2 for D (6 bases). The CDR3 spans 15 residues. Trimming removed 5 bases from V and 2 bases from J, with 16 bases in between. The germline gives CDR1 SGHAT, CDR2 FQDESV (reference sequence). The CDR3 sequence: CASSPREEVAYEQYF. The CDR3 DNA is TGTGCCAGCAGCCCCAGGGAGGAGGTGGCCTACGAGCAGTACTTC.

The chain employs TRBV28 and TRBJ1-5, with a possible D match to TRBD1 (6 bases). The germline V gene has CDR1 MDHEN and CDR2 SYDVKM. The V gene lost 2 bases and the J gene lost 0 bases, with 14 bases spanning the gap. This CDR3 is 17 amino acids long. CDR3: CASSLPLDRYSNQPQHF. In nucleotides, the CDR3 is TGTGCCAGCAGTTTACCTCTGGACAGATATAGCAATCAGCCCCAGCATTTT.